This T cell receptor (beta chain) was recorded in a study of T-cell reconstitution after alpha-beta-depleted transplantation in children. During its preparation, the TCRbeta library received unique molecular identifiers. TCRdb recomputed calls from the PCR reads with MiXCR, one row per CDR3 protein. The table records about 370,000 distinct CDR3 sequences, just over 20% of them present only once. The germline gives CDR1 MDHEN, CDR2 SYDVKM. This CDR3 is 16 amino acids long. Trimming removed 8 bases from V and 3 bases from J, with 21 bases in between. The source is a human donor who donated a stem cell graft to a child with acute myeloid leukemia. Sequenced here: PBMCs from the stem cell graft donor, sampled from the stem cell graft. The chain is built from TRBV28 and TRBJ2-3, with a tentative D call TRBD2 (5 bases). Written as DNA, the CDR3 is TGTGCCAGCCCGCCGTCCGGGGATTTGGCAACAGATACGCAGTATTTT. As protein: CASPPSGDLATDTQYF.